This T cell receptor beta chain emerged from a study of T cell responses to AZD1222 COVID-19 vaccine. Study outcomes and limitations: Distributed over spike, vaccine-associated CD4 TCRs predominated at 160-218 and 743-854. Baseline seropositivity characterized only a handful of AZD1222 recipients. Females made up more of the donors, who were largely white British, and clonal diversity may have come out too low. Increases in Spike-specific TCR breadth and depth were seen after two AZD1222 doses.

Method: immunoSEQ multiplex PCR; TCRdb's copy keeps in-frame clones and lacks some. Among around 69,000 clones listed, about 88% were seen once. This CDR3 spans 15 amino acids. V lost 1 base, J lost 6 bases, and 12 bases lay in between. CDR1 and CDR2 from the germline V gene are LGHDT and YNNKEL (reference sequence). With respect to this clone: As yet, its antigen is unknown.

Sequenced material: peripheral blood, taken on day 0 of AZD1222 vaccination. This clonotype was obtained from an adult in good health. The rearrangement links TRBV3-1 (or the pseudogene TRBV3-2) to TRBJ2-2; D gene uncertain. The CDR3 coding sequence is TGTGCCAGCAGCCAAGCCCCCGCTACGTCCGGGGAGCTGTTTTTT. The encoded protein is CASSQAPATSGELFF.